This TCR beta chain is from a study of T cell responses to AZD1222 COVID-19 vaccine. Study-level findings and limits: The repertoires were collected only after the peak T cell response. Targeting of unmutated variant regions was reportedly seen in nearly half of spike-specific TCRs.

This table comes from immunoSEQ multiplex PCR, and its TCRdb copy is limited to in-frame clones, with some not included. The sample consists of roughly 160,000 clones, about 93% of them appearing once. On this clone itself: Its specificity is unknown.

The CDR3 consists of 18 residues. Unmatched junction bases numbered 13, after V lost 4 bases and J lost 1 base. CDR1 is SQVTM and CDR2 is ANQGSEA in the germline V gene. This sequence joins TRBV29-1 and TRBJ2-1; 10 nucleotides agree with TRBD2. The clonotype originates from an adult in good health. Sequencing used peripheral blood, obtained on day 0 of AZD1222 vaccination. DNA for the CDR3: TGCAGCGTTGTAGCGGGAGGAACGACATTCCCATCCTACAATGAGCAGTTCTTC. It encodes CSVVAGGTTFPSYNEQFF.